The T cell receptor beta chain under discussion was sequenced for a study of CD8+CD57+ T cells in acquired aplastic anemia. Whole-study context: Sorted CD4+ and CD8+ cells gave a mean 3.2 ug DNA, range about 0.19 to 27.4 ug. Regarding the study as a whole: In common between the patients and the controls were approximately 28 CD8+ CDR3 sequences. Patients and controls had CD8+ Simpson's diversity values that were not significantly distinct.

This clonotype has more than one count but fewer than ten. What it recognizes is unknown. Genomic DNA, serving as template, underwent TCR beta VDJ and CDR3 profiling. TCRdb ran MiXCR on the reads and lists one entry per CDR3 protein. The data contain 250,000 to 350,000 distinct CDR3 sequences, approximately 55% of them singletons. V lost 3 bases and J lost 1, with 7 bases in between. This CDR3 has 14 residues. The J gene is TRBJ2-1, the V gene TRBV12-3 or TRBV12-4; D is ambiguous. Sequencing was carried out using sorted CD4+, CD8+, or CD8+CD57+ T cells (not recorded which) from PBMCs. This TCR came from a human donor with severe aplastic anemia or a healthy control (not recorded which). The CDR3 nucleotides read TGTGCCAGCAGTTTCCGTCTATCCTACAATGAGCAGTTCTTC. The encoded protein is CASSFRLSYNEQFF.